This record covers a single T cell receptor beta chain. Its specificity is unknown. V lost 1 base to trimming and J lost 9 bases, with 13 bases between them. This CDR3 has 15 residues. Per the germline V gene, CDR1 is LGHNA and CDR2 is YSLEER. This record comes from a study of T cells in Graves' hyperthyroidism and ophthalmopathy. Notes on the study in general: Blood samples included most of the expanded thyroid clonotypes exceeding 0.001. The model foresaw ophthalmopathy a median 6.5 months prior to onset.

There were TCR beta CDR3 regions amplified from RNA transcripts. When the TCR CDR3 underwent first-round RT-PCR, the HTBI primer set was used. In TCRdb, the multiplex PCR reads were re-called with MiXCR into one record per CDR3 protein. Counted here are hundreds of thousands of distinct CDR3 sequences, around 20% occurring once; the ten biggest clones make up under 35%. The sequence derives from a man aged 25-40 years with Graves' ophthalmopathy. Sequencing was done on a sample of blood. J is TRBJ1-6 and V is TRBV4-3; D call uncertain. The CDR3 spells CASSQVTESGSPLHF. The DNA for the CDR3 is TGCGCCAGCAGCCAAGTTACAGAAAGCGGTTCACCCCTCCACTTT.